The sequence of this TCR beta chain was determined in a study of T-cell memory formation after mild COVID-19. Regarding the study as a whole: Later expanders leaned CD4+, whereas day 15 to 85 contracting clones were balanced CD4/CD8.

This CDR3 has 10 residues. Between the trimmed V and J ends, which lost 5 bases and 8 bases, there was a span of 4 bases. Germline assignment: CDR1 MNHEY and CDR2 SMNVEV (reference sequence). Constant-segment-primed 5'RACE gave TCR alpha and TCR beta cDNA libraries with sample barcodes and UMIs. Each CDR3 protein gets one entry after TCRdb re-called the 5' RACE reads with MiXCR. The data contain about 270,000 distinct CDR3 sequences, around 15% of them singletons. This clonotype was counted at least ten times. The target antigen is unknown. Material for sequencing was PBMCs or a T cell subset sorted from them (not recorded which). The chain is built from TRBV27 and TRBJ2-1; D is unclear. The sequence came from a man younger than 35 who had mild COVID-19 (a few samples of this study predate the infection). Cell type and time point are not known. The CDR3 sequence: CASSNYEQFF. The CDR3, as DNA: TGTGCCAGCAGTAACTATGAGCAGTTCTTC.